This TCR beta chain derives from a study of cytomegalovirus exposure and HLA in healthy donors. This CDR3 is 15 amino acids long. V was shortened by 3 bases and J by 7 bases, with 15 bases between the two germline ends. Germline lookup yields CDR1 MNHEY and CDR2 SMNVEV (reference sequence). PCR amplification relied on 60 Vbeta primers (plus 13 Jbeta primers). The assay was immunoSEQ multiplex PCR, and TCRdb's table has in-frame clones only and misses some. The listing contains under 130,000 clones. This chain joins TRBV27 and TRBJ2-2, with D perhaps matching TRBD2 (5 bases). The sequencing sample was made of PBMCs. This receptor was identified in a man aged 40-49 years in good health and CMV-seronegative. The CDR3 region has the DNA TGTGCCAGCAGTTTCCCGGGGTCGCGAGACGGGGAGCTGTTTTTT. This translates into CASSFPGSRDGELFF.